This TCR beta chain was identified during a study of cytomegalovirus exposure and HLA in healthy donors. Whole-study findings and limits: Across donors, most TCRs were seen rarely, yet some public ones were widespread. The study recorded 164 TCR beta chains that were cytomegalovirus-associated.

Remarks on this clone: What it binds is not known.

Primers included in the PCR were 60 Vbeta and 13 Jbeta primers. The authors' processing: In a later analysis, of 79 million or so unique beta chains, roughly 11 million appeared in at least two donors. Measured with immunoSEQ multiplex PCR; TCRdb has only the in-frame clones, and not every one. The V and J calls and clone size are taken from that table; D and trimming were inferred from the DNA. Found here are 200,000 to 250,000 clones, 70% to 85% of them singletons; the top ten hold 0.5% to 0.7%. The length of the CDR3 is 16 residues. CDR1 is SGHDT, CDR2 YYEEEE, per germline. After removal of 4 bases from V and 0 bases from J, the junction contained 6 bases not matched to a gene.

This chain joins TRBV5-6 and TRBJ2-2; 7 nucleotides line up with TRBD1. The sequenced material came from PBMCs. The clonotype was recovered from a woman in her thirties or forties in good health and CMV-seronegative. In nucleotides, the CDR3 is TGTGCCAGCAGCGAGTCGACAGGGACGAACACCGGGGAGCTGTTTTTT. It codes for CASSESTGTNTGELFF.